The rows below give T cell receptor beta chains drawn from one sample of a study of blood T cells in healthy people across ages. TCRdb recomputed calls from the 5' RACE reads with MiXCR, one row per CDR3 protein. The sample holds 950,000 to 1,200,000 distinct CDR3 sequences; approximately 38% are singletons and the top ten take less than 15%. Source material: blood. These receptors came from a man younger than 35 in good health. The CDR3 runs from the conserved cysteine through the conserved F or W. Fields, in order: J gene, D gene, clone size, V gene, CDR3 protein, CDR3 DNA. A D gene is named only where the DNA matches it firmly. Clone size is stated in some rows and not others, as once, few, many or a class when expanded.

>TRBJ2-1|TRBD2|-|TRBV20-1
CSALGRYNEQFF
TGCAGTGCTCTCGGGAGGTACAATGAGCAGTTCTTC
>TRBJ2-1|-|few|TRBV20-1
CSARDGGRQGRSYNEQFF
TGCAGTGCTAGAGATGGGGGGCGACAGGGAAGATCCTACAATGAGCAGTTCTTC
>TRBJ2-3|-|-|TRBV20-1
CSAHKSTDTQYF
TGCAGTGCCCACAAAAGCACAGATACGCAGTATTTT
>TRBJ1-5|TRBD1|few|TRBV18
CASSPQGASQPQHF
TGTGCCAGCTCACCACAGGGGGCTAGTCAGCCCCAGCATTTT
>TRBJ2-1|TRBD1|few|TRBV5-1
CASSLGDGTANYNEQFF
TGCGCCAGCAGCTTGGGAGACGGGACAGCCAACTACAATGAGCAGTTCTTC
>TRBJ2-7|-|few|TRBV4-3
CASSLDRLNYEQYF
TGCGCCAGCAGCCTAGACAGACTTAACTACGAGCAGTACTTC
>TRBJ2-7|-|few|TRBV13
CASSFSLGASYEQYF
TGTGCCAGCAGCTTCTCTCTGGGGGCAAGCTACGAGCAGTACTTC
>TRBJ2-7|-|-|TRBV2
CASVLQANEQYF
TGTGCCAGCGTTTTGCAGGCCAATGAGCAGTACTTC
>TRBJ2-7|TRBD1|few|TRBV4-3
CASSQDAGGSYEQYF
TGCGCCAGCAGCCAAGATGCAGGGGGCTCCTACGAGCAGTACTTC
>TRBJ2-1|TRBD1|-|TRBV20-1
CSARKGTGATYNEQFF
TGCAGTGCTAGAAAAGGGACAGGGGCGACCTACAATGAGCAGTTCTTC
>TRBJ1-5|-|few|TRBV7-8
CASSSGSSYQPQHF
TGTGCCAGCAGCTCCGGGTCCTCCTATCAGCCCCAGCATTTT